This TCR beta chain is from a study of blood T cell repertoires in COVID-19. As for the study in general: Acute and convalescent COVID-19 specimens originated in the United States, Italy and Spain. PBMCs, B-cell-depleted T cells, or T cells were the source of the cDNA or gDNA that made up the material.

Trimming stripped 2 bases from V and 7 bases from J, with 14 bases between. CDR1 is MNHEY, CDR2 SVGEGT, per germline. CDR3 size: 14 residues. Authors' data handling: Reference gene primer amplification gave estimated nucleated cell counts. The repertoire was sequenced with immunoSEQ multiplex PCR; TCRdb's copy has only in-frame clones and lacks some. The D gene and trimming were derived from the DNA, and the V and J assignments and clone size from that table. The data contain around 210,000 clones, about 86% of them singletons. The V call is TRBV6-2 or TRBV6-3, the J call TRBJ1-2; the D gene is possibly TRBD1 (6 bases). The material sequenced was peripheral blood. The sequence was obtained from an older woman with acute or convalescent COVID-19. CDR3 amino acids: CASSYKQGSIGYTF. The CDR3 DNA follows: TGTGCCAGCAGTTACAAGCAGGGGAGCATTGGCTACACCTTC.